What follows are 15 T cell receptor beta chains derived from one specimen sequenced in a study of blood T cells in healthy people across ages. A second PCR, run for roughly 7 to 11 cycles, used a sample-barcoded 5' primer plus a J-beta primer mix. TCRdb processed the 5' RACE reads anew with MiXCR; each CDR3 protein has one entry. The profile shows some 780,000 distinct CDR3 sequences, around 50% of them singletons. Sequencing was done on a sample of blood. The receptors originated from a man aged 40-49 years in good health.

This clonotype was counted between two and nine times. This chain uses TRBV29-1 with TRBJ2-7, with D hard to call. Germline lookup yields CDR1 SQVTM and CDR2 ANQGSEA. There are 13 residues in the CDR3. Deletions cut 2 bases from V and 0 bases from J, with 8 bases between. The DNA of the CDR3 is TGCAGCGTTGAATGGGTGAACTCCTACGAGCAGTACTTC. Its protein is CSVEWVNSYEQYF.

V gene TRBV12-3 or TRBV12-4 combines with J gene TRBJ1-2, with TRBD1 matching over 8 bases. The junction had 6 bases not matched to a gene; V was cut back by 0 bases and J by 6 bases. The CDR3 runs 15 residues. The CDR3, as DNA: TGTGCCAGCAGTTTAGCTCTCGGACAGGGCGATGGCTACACCTTC. Residues: CASSLALGQGDGYTF.

The CDR3, as DNA: TGCAGTGCTAGAGATAGGTCGTGGCAGGGTGATTCACCCCTCCACTTT. This encodes CSARDRSWQGDSPLHF. V gene TRBV20-1 combines with J gene TRBJ1-6; TRBD1 might be the D (5 bases). V lost 0 bases and J lost 8, with 17 bases in between. The CDR3 length is 16 residues. The germline CDR1 and CDR2 sequences are DFQATT and SNEGSKA (reference sequence).

This chain links TRBV3-1 with TRBJ2-3, with 8 bases fitting TRBD2. The CDR3 sequence is 16 residues long. The germline V gene encodes CDR1 LGHDT and CDR2 YNNKEL (reference sequence). J gave up 2 bases and V 3 bases, and 7 bases lay outside the gene matches. CDR3 amino acids: CASSHARGGFTDTQYF. The CDR3 coding sequence is TGTGCCAGCAGCCACGCTCGGGGGGGATTCACAGATACGCAGTATTTT.

J is TRBJ1-2 and V is TRBV6-6; D possibly corresponds to TRBD1 (5 bases). Trimming removed 5 bases at V and 5 bases at J, with 15 bases between. Germline CDR1 reads MNHNY; CDR2 reads SVGAGI (reference sequence). The CDR3 sequence is 14 residues long. CDR3 protein: CASSMTALPYGYTF. In DNA form, the CDR3 reads TGTGCCAGCAGTATGACAGCCCTTCCTTATGGCTACACCTTC.

The V and J genes are TRBV6-2 or TRBV6-3 and TRBJ2-7; the match to TRBD2 covers 10 bases. The CDR3 is 14 residues long. The germline V gene encodes CDR1 MNHEY and CDR2 SVGEGT. V trimming: 8 bases; J trimming: 7 bases; junction bases outside the gene matches: 11. CDR3 region: CASRLAGVPKEQYF. DNA for the CDR3: TGTGCCAGCCGTCTAGCGGGAGTCCCCAAGGAGCAGTACTTC.

Comments on this clonotype: One end of the junction is discordant with germline, which a read error may explain. This chain connects TRBV7-9 to TRBJ1-2; D uncertain. Germline CDR1 reads SEHNR; CDR2 reads FQNEAQ (reference sequence). This CDR3 spans 15 amino acids. CDR3 coding DNA: TGTGCCCGCAGCGTGAGAGGAGACACTTTGGGAGGCTACACCTTC. Translated: CARSVRGDTLGGYTF.

J is TRBJ1-2 and V is TRBV7-9; D is possibly TRBD1 (5 bases). This CDR3 is 14 amino acids long. Germline lookup yields CDR1 SEHNR and CDR2 FQNEAQ (reference sequence). Trimming removed 1 base at V and 8 bases at J, with 14 bases between. CDR3 in amino acids: CASSLGDGSWGYTF. The CDR3 DNA reads as TGTGCCAGCAGCTTAGGGGACGGGTCCTGGGGCTACACCTTC.

The chain links TRBV25-1 to TRBJ2-1; no firm D call. Germline V gives CDR1 MGHDK, CDR2 SYGVNS. The CDR3 spans 15 residues. The germline V and J ends were trimmed by 1 base and 0 bases, with 7 bases remaining between them. This chain's CDR3 is CASSELTSSYNEQFF. The CDR3 nucleotides are TGTGCCAGCAGTGAATTGACGAGCTCCTACAATGAGCAGTTCTTC. The full variable domain, rest sourced from reference TRBV25-1 and TRBJ2-1, is EADIYQTPRYLVIGTGKKITLECSQTMGHDKMYWYQQDPGMELHLIHYSYGVNSTEKGDLSSESTVSRIRTEHFPLTLESARPSHTSQYLCASSELTSSYNEQFFGPGTRLTVL.

This chain links TRBV7-2 with TRBJ2-3; D not resolved. Germline V CDR1 and CDR2: SGHTA, FQGNSA. V dropped 4 bases and J dropped 4 bases, with 21 bases sitting between them. This CDR3 has 17 amino acids. In nucleotides, the CDR3 is TGTGCCAGCAGCTACCGGGCCACCCGGTTCGGACCAGATACGCAGTATTTT. Translation gives CASSYRATRFGPDTQYF.

This clonotype came up a few times. The chain links TRBV6-1 to TRBJ1-2; TRBD1 might be the D (5 bases). With 2 bases removed from V and 3 bases from J, the gap between germline ends came to 7 bases. Germline V gives CDR1 MNHNS, CDR2 SASEGT. The CDR3 sequence is 13 residues long. The chain's CDR3 is CASSERGDYGYTF. In DNA form, the CDR3 reads TGTGCCAGCAGTGAAAGAGGGGACTATGGCTACACCTTC.

The chain is built from TRBV28 and TRBJ1-5; tentatively, D is TRBD1 (5 bases). V was cut by 5 bases and J by 4 bases, with 12 bases left in between. This CDR3 comprises 14 residues. CDR1 is MDHEN and CDR2 is SYDVKM in the germline V gene. CDR3 nucleotide sequence: TGTGCCAGCAGTGCCCCCGGGGGGAATCAGCCCCAGCATTTT. Its translation is CASSAPGGNQPQHF.

Turning to this clonotype: This may come from a read error, since a much larger clone is one base off. V and J are TRBV7-2 and TRBJ2-7; no reliable D call. Trimming pared 0 bases from V and 5 bases from J, leaving 14 bases between. CDR3 size: 15 residues. Germline V CDR1 and CDR2: SGHTA, FQGNSA. The CDR3 nucleotides are TGTGCCAGCAGCTTAGCTAGTTTTACAGTTGACGAGCAGTACTTC. Protein sequence: CASSLASFTVDEQYF.

The chain couples TRBV20-1 to TRBJ2-1; no firm D call. Trimming cost V 6 bases and J 3 bases, with 15 bases left between them. The germline V gene encodes CDR1 DFQATT and CDR2 SNEGSKA (reference sequence). The CDR3 runs to 14 residues. The CDR3 region is CSAENKFYYNEQFF. The DNA for the CDR3 is TGCAGTGCCGAAAATAAGTTCTACTACAATGAGCAGTTCTTC.

J is TRBJ2-1 and V is TRBV7-9, with 7 positions matching TRBD2. CDR3 length: 17 residues. Germline V gives CDR1 SEHNR, CDR2 FQNEAQ (reference sequence). Trimming cost V 6 bases and J 0 bases; bases outside gene matches: 11. CDR3 sequence: CASSFPSGLTSYNEQFF. DNA for the CDR3: TGTGCCAGCAGTTTCCCTAGCGGCCTCACCTCCTACAATGAGCAGTTCTTC.